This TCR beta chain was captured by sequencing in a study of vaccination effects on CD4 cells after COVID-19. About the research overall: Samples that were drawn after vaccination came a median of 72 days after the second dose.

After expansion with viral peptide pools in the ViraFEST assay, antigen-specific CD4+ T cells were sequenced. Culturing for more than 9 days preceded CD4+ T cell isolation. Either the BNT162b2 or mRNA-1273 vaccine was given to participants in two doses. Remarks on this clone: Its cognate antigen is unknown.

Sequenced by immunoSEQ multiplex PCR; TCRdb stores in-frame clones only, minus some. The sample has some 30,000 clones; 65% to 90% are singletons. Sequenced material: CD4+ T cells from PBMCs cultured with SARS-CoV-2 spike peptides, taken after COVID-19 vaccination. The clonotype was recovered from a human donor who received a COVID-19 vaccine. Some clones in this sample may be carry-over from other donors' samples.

The CDR3 protein is CASSLQDGNTEAFF. In DNA, the CDR3 is TGCGCCAGCAGCTTGCAAGACGGGAACACTGAAGCTTTCTTT. The chain joins TRBV5-1 to TRBJ1-1, with D uncertain. CDR1 SGHRS and CDR2 YFSETQ come from the germline V gene. The CDR3 is made up of 14 amino acids. V lost 1 base and J lost 1, with 8 bases in between.